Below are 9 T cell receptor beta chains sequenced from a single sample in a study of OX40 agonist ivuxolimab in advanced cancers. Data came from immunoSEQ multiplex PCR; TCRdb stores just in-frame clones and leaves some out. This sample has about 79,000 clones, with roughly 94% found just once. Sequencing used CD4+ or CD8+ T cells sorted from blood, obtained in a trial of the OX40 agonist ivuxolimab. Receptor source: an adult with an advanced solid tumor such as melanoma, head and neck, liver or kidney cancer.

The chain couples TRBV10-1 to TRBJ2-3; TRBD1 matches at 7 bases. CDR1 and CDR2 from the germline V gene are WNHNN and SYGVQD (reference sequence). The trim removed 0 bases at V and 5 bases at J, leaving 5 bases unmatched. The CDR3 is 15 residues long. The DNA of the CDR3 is TGCGCCAGCAGTGAGTCGTTAGGGGGCCGAGATACGCAGTATTTT. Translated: CASSESLGGRDTQYF.

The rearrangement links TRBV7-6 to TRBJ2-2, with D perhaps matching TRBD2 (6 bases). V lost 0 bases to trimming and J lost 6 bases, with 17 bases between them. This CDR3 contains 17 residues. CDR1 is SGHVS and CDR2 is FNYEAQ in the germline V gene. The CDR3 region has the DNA TGTGCCAGCAGCTTAGCGGGGGGACCCAATGGGCCCGGGGAGCTGTTTTTT. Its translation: CASSLAGGPNGPGELFF.

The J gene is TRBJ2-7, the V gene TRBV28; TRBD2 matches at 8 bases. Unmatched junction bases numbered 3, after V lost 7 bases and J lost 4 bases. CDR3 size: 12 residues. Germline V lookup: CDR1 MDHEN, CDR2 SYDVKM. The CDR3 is CASNGGGYEQYF. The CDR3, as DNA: TGTGCCAGCAACGGGGGGGGATACGAGCAGTACTTC. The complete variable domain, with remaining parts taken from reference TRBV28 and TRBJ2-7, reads DVKVTQSSRYLVKRTGEKVFLECVQDMDHENMFWYRQDPGLGLRLIYFSYDVKMKEKGDIPEGYSVSREKKERFSLILESASTNQTSMYLCASNGGGYEQYFGPGTRLTVT.

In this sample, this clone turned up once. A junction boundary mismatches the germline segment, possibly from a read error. CDR3 bases: TGTGCCAGCACTCCCATGGGGGGGGGACTCGCTTTAACGTTC. It specifies CASTPMGGGLALTF. The J gene is TRBJ2-7, the V gene TRBV28, with 7 bases aligning to TRBD2. This CDR3 has 14 residues. Germline CDR1 and CDR2: MDHEN and SYDVKM. Combining the CDR3 with reference TRBV28 and TRBJ2-7 gives the whole variable domain DVKVTQSSRYLVKRTGEKVFLECVQDMDHENMFWYRQDPGLGLRLIYFSYDVKMKEKGDIPEGYSVSREKKERFSLILESASTNQTSMYLCASTPMGGGLALTFGPGTRLTVT.

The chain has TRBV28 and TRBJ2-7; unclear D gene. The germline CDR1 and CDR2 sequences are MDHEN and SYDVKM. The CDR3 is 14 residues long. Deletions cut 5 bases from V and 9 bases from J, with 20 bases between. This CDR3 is CASSPPGSTFGQYF. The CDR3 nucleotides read TGTGCCAGCAGTCCCCCGGGCTCAACTTTTGGGCAGTACTTC.

The CDR3 sequence is CASSVNFDGGVITNYGYTF. CDR3 bases: TGTGCCAGCAGCGTAAACTTTGATGGAGGGGTAATTACTAACTATGGCTACACCTTC. The chain carries TRBV9 and TRBJ1-2; D may be TRBD1 (5 bases). The V gene lost 1 base and the J gene lost 0 bases, with 22 bases spanning the gap. Germline-derived CDR1 and CDR2 are SGDLS and YYNGEE. The CDR3 totals 19 residues.

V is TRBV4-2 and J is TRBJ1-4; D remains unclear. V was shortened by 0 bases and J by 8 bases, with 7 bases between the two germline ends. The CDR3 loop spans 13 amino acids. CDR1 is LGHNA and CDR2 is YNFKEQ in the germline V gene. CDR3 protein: CASSQDIGEKLFF. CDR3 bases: TGTGCCAGCAGCCAAGACATCGGCGAAAAACTGTTTTTT.

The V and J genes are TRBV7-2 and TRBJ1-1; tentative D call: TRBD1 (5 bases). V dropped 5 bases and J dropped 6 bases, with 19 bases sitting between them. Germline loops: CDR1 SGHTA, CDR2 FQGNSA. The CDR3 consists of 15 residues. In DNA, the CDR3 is TGTGCCAGCAGCGTCCTGGGGGGTTCAATCCCTGAAGCTTTCTTT. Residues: CASSVLGGSIPEAFF. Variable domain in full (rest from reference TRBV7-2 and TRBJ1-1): GAGVSQSPSNKVTEKGKDVELRCDPISGHTALYWYRQSLGQGLEFLIYFQGNSAPDKSGLPSDRFSAERTGGSVSTLTIQRTQQEDSAVYLCASSVLGGSIPEAFFGQGTRLTVV.

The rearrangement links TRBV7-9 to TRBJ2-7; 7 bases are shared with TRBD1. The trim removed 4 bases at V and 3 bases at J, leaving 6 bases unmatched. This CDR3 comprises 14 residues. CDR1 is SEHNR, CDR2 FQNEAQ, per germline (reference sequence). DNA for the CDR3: TGTGCCAGCAGCTCCACGACAGGGTTCTACGAGCAGTACTTC. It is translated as CASSSTTGFYEQYF.